The clone carrying this T cell receptor (beta chain) was observed a handful of times. What it recognizes is unknown. The data are from a study of CD8+ T cells in alopecia areata. Overall study findings and caveats: Affected scalp, especially in alopecia totalis/universalis, had a higher clonality than normal scalp did.

Extracted RNA was reverse transcribed into cDNA, the sequencing template. Profiled with immunoSEQ multiplex PCR; TCRdb holds only in-frame clones, not every one. Altogether around 160,000 clones are present, over 80% being singletons, with the ten largest covering less than 15%. The CDR3 is made up of 15 amino acids. V shed 4 bases and J 8 bases; nucleotides not matched to a gene: 8. Germline lookup yields CDR1 SGHAT and CDR2 FQNNGV. The chain uses TRBV11-2 and TRBJ2-1; 10 nucleotides line up with TRBD2. The sequenced sample was CD8+ T cells sorted from blood, obtained at week 0. The sequence was collected from a human donor with alopecia areata. The CDR3 reads CASSYSSGGPDEQFF. The CDR3 nucleotides read TGTGCCAGCAGCTACTCTAGCGGGGGCCCAGATGAGCAGTTCTTC.